What follows are 4 T cell receptor beta chains derived from one specimen sequenced in a study of blood T cells in healthy people across ages. The second PCR ran roughly 7 to 11 cycles with a sample-barcoded 5' primer and J-beta primers. Each CDR3 protein is one row after TCRdb ran MiXCR on the 5' RACE reads. The sample gives some 1.6 million distinct CDR3 sequences, roughly 30% of which show up once; around 11% is in the top ten. The sample taken for sequencing was blood. The receptors shown here come from a woman aged 25-40 years in good health.

This clonotype was picked up a small number of times. The chain couples TRBV27 to TRBJ2-3, with a weak D call TRBD2 (6 bases). V lost 0 bases and J 0 bases, leaving 13 bases between the germline ends. Germline CDR1 and CDR2: MNHEY and SMNVEV (reference sequence). The CDR3 has 17 amino acids. CDR3 DNA sequence: TGTGCCAGCAGTTTATCCGCCGGGACTCTTAGCACAGATACGCAGTATTTT. As protein: CASSLSAGTLSTDTQYF.

The chain links TRBV12-3 or TRBV12-4 to TRBJ2-5; TRBD2 matches at 7 bases. CDR3 length: 15 residues. V dropped 0 bases and J dropped 5; count of bases not matched to a gene: 6. As DNA, the CDR3 is TGTGCCAGCAGTTTAGCGCTAGCGGAAGGGGAGACCCAGTACTTC. Protein sequence: CASSLALAEGETQYF.

The rearrangement links TRBV5-1 to TRBJ2-3; TRBD1 might be the D (5 bases). Germline CDR1 and CDR2: SGHRS and YFSETQ. The CDR3 has 15 residues. The V and J ends lost 0 bases and 3 bases respectively, with 11 bases between them. This CDR3 is CASSLEAGKTDTQYF. CDR3 in DNA: TGCGCCAGCAGCTTGGAGGCAGGGAAGACAGATACGCAGTATTTT.

This clonotype was recorded many times. V usage is TRBV12-3 or TRBV12-4 and J usage is TRBJ1-2; 9 bases are shared with TRBD1. Trimming cost V 5 bases and J 8 bases; bases outside gene matches: 12. This CDR3 contains 15 residues. Here the CDR3 DNA reads TGTGCCAGCAGTGCACGGGACAGGGAATCGGCCGGCTACACCTTC. Its protein product is CASSARDRESAGYTF.